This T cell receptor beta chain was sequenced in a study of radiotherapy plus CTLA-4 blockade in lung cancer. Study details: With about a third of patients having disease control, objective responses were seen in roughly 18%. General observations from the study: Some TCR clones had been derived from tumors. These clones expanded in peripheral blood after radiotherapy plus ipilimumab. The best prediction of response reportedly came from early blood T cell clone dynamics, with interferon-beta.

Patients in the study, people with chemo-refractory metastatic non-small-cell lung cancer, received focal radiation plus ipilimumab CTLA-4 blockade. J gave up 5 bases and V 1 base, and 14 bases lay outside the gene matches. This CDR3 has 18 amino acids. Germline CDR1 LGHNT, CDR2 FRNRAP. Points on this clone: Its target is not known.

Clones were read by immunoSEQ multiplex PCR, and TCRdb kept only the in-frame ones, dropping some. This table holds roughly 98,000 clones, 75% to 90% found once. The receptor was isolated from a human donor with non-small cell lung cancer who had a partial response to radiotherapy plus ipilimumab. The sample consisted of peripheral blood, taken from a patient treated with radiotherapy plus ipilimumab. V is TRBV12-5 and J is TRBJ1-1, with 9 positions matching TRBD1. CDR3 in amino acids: CASGLDGTLQGARTEAFF. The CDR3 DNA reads TGTGCTAGTGGTTTGGACGGGACCTTACAGGGGGCGCGGACTGAAGCTTTCTTT.